This entry lists 5 T cell receptor beta chains sequenced from one sample in a study of T cell changes during pregnancy in multiple sclerosis. TCRdb keeps only in-frame clones here, not all; method: immunoSEQ multiplex PCR. Among about 44,000 clones listed, 94% were seen once. This specimen consisted of CD4+ T cells from peripheral blood mononuclear cells, obtained in the first trimester of pregnancy. Source of these receptors: a female donor with multiple sclerosis, enrolled in a pregnancy study.

The CDR3 loop is CASSLQVAYEQYF. CDR3 in DNA: TGTGCCAGTAGTTTGCAGGTGGCCTACGAGCAGTACTTC. The chain is built from TRBV19 and TRBJ2-7; D ambiguous. V dropped 5 bases and J dropped 2 bases, with 10 bases sitting between them. This CDR3 is 13 amino acids long. Germline V gives CDR1 LNHDA, CDR2 SQIVND (reference sequence).

This chain links TRBV6-4 with TRBJ2-7, with 7 bases matching TRBD1. Germline V gives CDR1 MRHNA, CDR2 SNTAGT. This CDR3 comprises 13 residues. Trimming cost V 5 bases and J 5 bases; bases outside gene matches: 6. The DNA of the CDR3 is TGTGCCAGCAGTCCCCCAGGGGGTCACGAGCAGTACTTC. Amino acids: CASSPPGGHEQYF.

This chain connects TRBV7-2 to TRBJ2-7, with no clear D. The germline CDR1 and CDR2 sequences are SGHTA and FQGNSA. The V and J ends lost 0 bases and 0 bases respectively, with 6 bases between them. CDR3 length: 14 amino acids. This CDR3 is CASSLAVSSYEQYF. The CDR3 DNA reads TGTGCCAGCAGCTTAGCAGTCAGCTCCTACGAGCAGTACTTC. Variable domain in full (rest from reference TRBV7-2 and TRBJ2-7): GAGVSQSPSNKVTEKGKDVELRCDPISGHTALYWYRQSLGQGLEFLIYFQGNSAPDKSGLPSDRFSAERTGGSVSTLTIQRTQQEDSAVYLCASSLAVSSYEQYFGPGTRLTVT.

The V call is TRBV19, the J call TRBJ2-1; 11 bases are shared with TRBD2. The ends lost 0 bases at V and 0 bases at J; junction bases unmatched: 4. The CDR3 consists of 18 residues. Germline-derived CDR1 and CDR2 are LNHDA and SQIVND (reference sequence). CDR3 in amino acids: CASSIEASGGFSYNEQFF. The CDR3 DNA is TGTGCCAGTAGTATAGAGGCTAGCGGGGGGTTCTCCTACAATGAGCAGTTCTTC.

The rearrangement joins TRBV18 to TRBJ1-3, with 9 bases aligning to TRBD1. V lost 4 bases and J lost 2; bases outside the gene matches: 3. This CDR3 region has 15 residues. Germline CDR1 is KGHSH and CDR2 is LQKENI. CDR3 DNA: TGTGCCAGCTCACGACAGGGGGAGACTGGAAACACCATATATTTT. Residues: CASSRQGETGNTIYF.